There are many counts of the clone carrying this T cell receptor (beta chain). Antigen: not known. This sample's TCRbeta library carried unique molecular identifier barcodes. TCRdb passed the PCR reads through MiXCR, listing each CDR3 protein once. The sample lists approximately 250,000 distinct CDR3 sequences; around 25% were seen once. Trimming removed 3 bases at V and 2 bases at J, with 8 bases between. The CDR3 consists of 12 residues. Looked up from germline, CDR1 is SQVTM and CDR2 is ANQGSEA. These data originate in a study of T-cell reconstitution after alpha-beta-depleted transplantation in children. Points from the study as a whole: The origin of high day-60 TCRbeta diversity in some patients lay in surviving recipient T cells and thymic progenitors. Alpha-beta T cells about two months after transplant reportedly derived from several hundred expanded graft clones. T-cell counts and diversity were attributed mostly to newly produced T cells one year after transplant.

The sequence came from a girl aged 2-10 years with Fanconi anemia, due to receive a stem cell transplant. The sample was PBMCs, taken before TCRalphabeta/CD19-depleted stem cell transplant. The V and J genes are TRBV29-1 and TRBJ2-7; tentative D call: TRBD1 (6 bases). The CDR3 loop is CSVDTGTYEQYF. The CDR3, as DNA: TGCAGCGTTGATACAGGGACCTACGAGCAGTACTTC.